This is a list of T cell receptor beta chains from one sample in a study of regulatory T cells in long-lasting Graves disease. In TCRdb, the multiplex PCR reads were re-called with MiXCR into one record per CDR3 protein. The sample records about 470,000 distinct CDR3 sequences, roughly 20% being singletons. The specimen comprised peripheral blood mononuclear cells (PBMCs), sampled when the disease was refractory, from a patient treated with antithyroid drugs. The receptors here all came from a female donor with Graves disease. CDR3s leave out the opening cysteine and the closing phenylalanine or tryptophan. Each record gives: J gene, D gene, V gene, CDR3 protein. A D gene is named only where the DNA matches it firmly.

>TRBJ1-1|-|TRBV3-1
ASSQDDRTPNGAF
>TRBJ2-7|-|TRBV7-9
ASSSLEPREYSYEQY
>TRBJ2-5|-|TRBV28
ASSLGLRGEETQY
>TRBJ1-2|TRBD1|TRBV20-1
SVLTGGDYGYT
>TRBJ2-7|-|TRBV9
ASSVGADPSYEQY
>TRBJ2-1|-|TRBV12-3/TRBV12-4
ASRPRDSHNEQF
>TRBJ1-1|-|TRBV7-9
ASTPAMNTEAF
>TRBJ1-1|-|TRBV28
ASNSKQGRDEAF
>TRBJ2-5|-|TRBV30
AWSPRPQETQY
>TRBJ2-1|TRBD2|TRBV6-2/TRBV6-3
ASSSSGRVYEQF
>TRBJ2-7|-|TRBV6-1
ASTRGIYEQY
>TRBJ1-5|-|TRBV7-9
ASSSEGFRQPQH
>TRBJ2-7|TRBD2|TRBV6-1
ASRHLAESSYEQY
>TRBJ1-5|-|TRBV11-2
ASSLVPLGNQPQH
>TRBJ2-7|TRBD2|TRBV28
ASRGSGNYEQY
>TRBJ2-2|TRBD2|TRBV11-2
ASSFGLAGGPTGELF
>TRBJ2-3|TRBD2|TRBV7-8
ASSSSGRQRGDTQY
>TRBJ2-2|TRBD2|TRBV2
ASKIAGGPPGELF
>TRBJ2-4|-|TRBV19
ASSIGTANIQY
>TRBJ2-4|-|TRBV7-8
ASSLRWAGKGAKNIQY
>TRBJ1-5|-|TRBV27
ARRNQPQH
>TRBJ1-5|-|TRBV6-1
ASSESGLGGGH
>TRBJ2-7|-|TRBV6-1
ASNPGPWGYEQY
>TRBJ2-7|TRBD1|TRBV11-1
ASSPRDRGTYEQY
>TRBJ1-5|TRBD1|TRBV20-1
SARDAPGGYQPQH
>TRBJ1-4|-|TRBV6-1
ASRQDSFNEKLF
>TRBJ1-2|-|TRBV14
ASSPAFLNGYT
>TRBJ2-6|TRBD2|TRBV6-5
ASSYSGGGLAGSGANVLT
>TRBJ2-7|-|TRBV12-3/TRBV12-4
ASSWGLRDEQY
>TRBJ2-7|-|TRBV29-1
SVEVGRSSYEQY
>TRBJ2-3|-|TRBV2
ASCGTVGDTQY
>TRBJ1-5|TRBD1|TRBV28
ASSGGTGMGQPQH
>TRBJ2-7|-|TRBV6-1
ASSTDSRPYEQY